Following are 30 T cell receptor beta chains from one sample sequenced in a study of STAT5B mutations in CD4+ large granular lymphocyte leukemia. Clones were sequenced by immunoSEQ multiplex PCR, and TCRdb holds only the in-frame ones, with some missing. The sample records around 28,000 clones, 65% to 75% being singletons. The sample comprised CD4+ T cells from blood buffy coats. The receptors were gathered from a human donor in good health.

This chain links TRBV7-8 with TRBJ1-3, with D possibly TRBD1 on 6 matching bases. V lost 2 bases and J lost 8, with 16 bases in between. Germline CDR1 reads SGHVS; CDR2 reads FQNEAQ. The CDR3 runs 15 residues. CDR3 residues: CASSLRGGKEDTIYF. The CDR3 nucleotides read TGTGCCAGCAGCTTACGCGGGGGCAAAGAGGACACCATATATTTT.

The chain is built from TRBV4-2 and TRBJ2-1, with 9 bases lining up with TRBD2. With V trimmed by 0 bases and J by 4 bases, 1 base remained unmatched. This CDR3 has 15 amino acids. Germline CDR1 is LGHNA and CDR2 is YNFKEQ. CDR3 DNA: TGTGCCAGCAGCCAAGAGCGGGGGGGATACAATGAGCAGTTCTTC. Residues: CASSQERGGYNEQFF.

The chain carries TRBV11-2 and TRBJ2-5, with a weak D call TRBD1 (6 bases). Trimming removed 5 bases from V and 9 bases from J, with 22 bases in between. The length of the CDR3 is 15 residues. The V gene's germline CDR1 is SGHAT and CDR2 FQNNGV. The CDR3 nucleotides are TGTGCCAGCAGCACTAGGGGCAGGGGCAAGATACCCCAGTACTTC. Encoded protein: CASSTRGRGKIPQYF. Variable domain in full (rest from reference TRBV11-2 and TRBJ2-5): EAGVAQSPRYKIIEKRQSVAFWCNPISGHATLYWYQQILGQGPKLLIQFQNNGVVDDSQLPKDRFSAERLKGVDSTLKIQPAKLEDSAVYLCASSTRGRGKIPQYFGPGTRLLVL.

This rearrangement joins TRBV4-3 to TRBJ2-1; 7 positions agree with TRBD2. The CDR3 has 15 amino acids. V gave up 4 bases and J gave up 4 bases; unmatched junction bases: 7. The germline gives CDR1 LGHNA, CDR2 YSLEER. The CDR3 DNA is TGCGCCAGCAGCCCTCGGGCTAGCGGTTACAATGAGCAGTTCTTC. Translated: CASSPRASGYNEQFF.

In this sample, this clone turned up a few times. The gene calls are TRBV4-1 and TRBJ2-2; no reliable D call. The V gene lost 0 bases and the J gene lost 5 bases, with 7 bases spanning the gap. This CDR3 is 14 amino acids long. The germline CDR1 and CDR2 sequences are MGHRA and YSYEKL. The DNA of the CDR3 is TGCGCCAGCAGCCAAGAATCCCGAACCGGGGAGCTGTTTTTT. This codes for CASSQESRTGELFF.

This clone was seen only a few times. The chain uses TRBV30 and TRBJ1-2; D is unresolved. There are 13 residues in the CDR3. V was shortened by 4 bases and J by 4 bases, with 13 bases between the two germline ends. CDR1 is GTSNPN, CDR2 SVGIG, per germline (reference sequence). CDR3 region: CAWNGRELYGYTF. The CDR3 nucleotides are TGTGCCTGGAATGGGAGGGAGCTCTATGGCTACACCTTC.

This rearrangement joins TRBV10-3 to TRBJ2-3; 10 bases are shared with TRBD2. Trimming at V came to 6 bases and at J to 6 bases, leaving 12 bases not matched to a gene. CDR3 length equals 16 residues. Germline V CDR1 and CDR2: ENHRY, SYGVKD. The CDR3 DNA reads TGTGCCATCAGAGACGAAACTAGCGGGACACCGGATACGCAGTATTTT. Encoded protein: CAIRDETSGTPDTQYF.

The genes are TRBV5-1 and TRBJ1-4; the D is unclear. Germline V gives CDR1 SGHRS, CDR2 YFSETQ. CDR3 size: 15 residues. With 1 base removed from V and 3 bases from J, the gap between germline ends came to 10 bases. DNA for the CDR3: TGCGCCAGCAGCTTGCGTCCAGGTCCTAATGAAAAACTGTTTTTT. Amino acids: CASSLRPGPNEKLFF.

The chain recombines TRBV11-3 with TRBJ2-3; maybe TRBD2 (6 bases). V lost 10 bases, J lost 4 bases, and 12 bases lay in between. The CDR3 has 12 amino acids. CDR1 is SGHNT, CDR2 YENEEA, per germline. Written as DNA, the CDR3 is TGTGCCACCAAGGACTACGCAGATACGCAGTATTTT. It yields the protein CATKDYADTQYF.

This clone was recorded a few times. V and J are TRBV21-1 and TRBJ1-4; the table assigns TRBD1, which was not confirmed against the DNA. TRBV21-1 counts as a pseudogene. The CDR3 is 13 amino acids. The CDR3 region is CASSRDRGEKLFF. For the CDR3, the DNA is TGTGCCAGCAGCCGGGACAGGGGGGAAAAACTGTTTTTT.

As DNA, the CDR3 is TGTGCCAGCATACGGGTTCCCGGAAACACCATATATTTT. It translates to CASIRVPGNTIYF. The gene calls are TRBV28 and TRBJ1-3; D gene ambiguous. This CDR3 is built from 13 residues. The ends were cut back, 7 bases at V and 4 bases at J, with 11 bases in the middle. Germline lookup yields CDR1 MDHEN and CDR2 SYDVKM.

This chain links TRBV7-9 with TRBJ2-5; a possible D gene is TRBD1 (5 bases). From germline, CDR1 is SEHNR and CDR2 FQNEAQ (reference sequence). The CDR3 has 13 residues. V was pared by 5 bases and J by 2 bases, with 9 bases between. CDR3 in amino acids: CASSRDSQETQYF. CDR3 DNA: TGTGCCAGCAGCAGAGACAGTCAAGAGACCCAGTACTTC.

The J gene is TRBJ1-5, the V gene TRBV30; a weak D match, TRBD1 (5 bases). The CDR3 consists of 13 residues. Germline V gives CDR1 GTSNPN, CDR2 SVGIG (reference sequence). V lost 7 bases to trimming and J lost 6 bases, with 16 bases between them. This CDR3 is CASRIGEGQPQHF. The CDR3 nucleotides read TGTGCCTCCCGGATAGGGGAGGGTCAGCCCCAGCATTTT. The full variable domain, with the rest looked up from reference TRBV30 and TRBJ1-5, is SQTIHQWPATLVQPVGSPLSLECTVEGTSNPNLYWYRQAAGRGLQLLFYSVGIGQISSEVPQNLSASRPQDRQFILSSKKLLLSDSGFYLCASRIGEGQPQHFGDGTRLSIL.

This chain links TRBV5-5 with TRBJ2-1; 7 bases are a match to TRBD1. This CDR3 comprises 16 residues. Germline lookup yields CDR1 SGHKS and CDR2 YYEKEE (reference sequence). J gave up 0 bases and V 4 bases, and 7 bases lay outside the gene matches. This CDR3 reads CASSPRTGSSYNEQFF. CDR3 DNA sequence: TGTGCCAGCAGCCCCAGGACAGGTAGCTCCTACAATGAGCAGTTCTTC.

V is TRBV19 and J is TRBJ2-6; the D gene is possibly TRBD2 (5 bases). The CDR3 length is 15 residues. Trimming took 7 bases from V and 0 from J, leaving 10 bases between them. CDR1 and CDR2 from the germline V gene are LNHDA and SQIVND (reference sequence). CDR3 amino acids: CASIPGSSGANVLTF. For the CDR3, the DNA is TGTGCCAGTATCCCGGGGAGCTCTGGGGCCAACGTCCTGACTTTC.

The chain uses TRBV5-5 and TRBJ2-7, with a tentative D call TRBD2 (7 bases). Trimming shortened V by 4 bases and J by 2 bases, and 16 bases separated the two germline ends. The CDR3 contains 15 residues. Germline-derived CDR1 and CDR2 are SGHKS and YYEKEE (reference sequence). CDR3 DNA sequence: TGTGCCAGCAGCCCGTGGGGGGGGCCCACCTACGAGCAGTACTTC. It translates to CASSPWGGPTYEQYF.

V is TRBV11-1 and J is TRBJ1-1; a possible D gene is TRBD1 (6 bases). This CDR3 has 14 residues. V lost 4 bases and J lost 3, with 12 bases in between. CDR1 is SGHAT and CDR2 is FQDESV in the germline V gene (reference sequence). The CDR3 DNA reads TGTGCCAGCAGCTCTAAAGGGGGTTACACTGAAGCTTTCTTT. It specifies CASSSKGGYTEAFF.

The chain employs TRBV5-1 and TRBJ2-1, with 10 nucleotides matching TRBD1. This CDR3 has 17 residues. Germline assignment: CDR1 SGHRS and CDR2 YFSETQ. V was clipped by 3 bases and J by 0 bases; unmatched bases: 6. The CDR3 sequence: CASSSGTGESSYNEQFF. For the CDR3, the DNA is TGCGCCAGCAGCTCCGGGACAGGGGAGAGCTCCTACAATGAGCAGTTCTTC.

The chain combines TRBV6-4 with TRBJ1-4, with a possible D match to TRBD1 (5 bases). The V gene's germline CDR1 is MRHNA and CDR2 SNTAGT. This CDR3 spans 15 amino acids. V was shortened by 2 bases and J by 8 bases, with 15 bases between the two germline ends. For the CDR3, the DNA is TGTGCCAGCAGTGACGGGTCAGGGTATTGGGAAAAACTGTTTTTT. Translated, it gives CASSDGSGYWEKLFF.

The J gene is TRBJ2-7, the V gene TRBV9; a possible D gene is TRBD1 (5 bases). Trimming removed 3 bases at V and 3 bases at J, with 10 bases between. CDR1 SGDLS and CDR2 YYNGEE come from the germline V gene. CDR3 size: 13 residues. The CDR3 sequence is CASSGLQGYEQYF. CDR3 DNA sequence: TGTGCCAGCAGCGGGTTGCAGGGCTACGAGCAGTACTTC.

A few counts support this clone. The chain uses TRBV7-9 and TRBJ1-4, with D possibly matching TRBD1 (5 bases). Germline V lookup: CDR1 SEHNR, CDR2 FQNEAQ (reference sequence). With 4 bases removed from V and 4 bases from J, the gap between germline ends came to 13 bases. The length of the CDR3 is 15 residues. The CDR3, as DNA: TGTGCCAGCAGCTCCCCTCGGGGGGGTAATGAAAAACTGTTTTTT. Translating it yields CASSSPRGGNEKLFF.

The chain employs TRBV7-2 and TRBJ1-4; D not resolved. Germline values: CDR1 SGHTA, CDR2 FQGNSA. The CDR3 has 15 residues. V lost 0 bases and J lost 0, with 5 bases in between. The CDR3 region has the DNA TGTGCCAGCAGCTTAGCTCCTGCAACTAATGAAAAACTGTTTTTT. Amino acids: CASSLAPATNEKLFF.

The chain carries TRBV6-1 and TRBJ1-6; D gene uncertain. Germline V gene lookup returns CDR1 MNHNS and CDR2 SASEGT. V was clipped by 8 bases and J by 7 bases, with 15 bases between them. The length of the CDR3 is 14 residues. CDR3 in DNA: TGTGCCAGCGAGCCGGGTTTGGGGAATTCACCCCTCCACTTT. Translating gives CASEPGLGNSPLHF.

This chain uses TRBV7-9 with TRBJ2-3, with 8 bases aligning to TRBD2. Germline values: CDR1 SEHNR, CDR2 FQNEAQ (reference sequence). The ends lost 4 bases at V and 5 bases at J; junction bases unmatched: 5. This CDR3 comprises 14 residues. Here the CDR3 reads CASSSSGQGDTQYF. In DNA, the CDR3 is TGTGCCAGCAGCTCTAGCGGGCAGGGAGATACGCAGTATTTT.

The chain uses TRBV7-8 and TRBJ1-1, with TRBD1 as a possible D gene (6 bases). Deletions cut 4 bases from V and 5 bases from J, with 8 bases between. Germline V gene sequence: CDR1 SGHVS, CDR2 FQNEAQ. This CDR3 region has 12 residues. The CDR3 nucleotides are TGTGCCAGCAGCTCCCAGGGGACTGAAGCTTTCTTT. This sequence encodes CASSSQGTEAFF.

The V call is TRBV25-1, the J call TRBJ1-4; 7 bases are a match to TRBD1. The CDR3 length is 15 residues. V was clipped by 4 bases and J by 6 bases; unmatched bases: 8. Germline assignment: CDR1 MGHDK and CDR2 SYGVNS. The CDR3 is CASSAGRGYDEKLFF. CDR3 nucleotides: TGTGCCAGCAGTGCAGGCAGGGGGTACGATGAAAAACTGTTTTTT.

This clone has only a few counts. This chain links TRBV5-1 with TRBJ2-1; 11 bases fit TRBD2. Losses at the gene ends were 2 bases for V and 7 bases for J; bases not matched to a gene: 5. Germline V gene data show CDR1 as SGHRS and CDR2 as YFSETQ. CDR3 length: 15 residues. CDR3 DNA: TGCGCCAGCAGCTTTAGCGGGGGGGCTGAGAATGAGCAGTTCTTC. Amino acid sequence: CASSFSGGAENEQFF.

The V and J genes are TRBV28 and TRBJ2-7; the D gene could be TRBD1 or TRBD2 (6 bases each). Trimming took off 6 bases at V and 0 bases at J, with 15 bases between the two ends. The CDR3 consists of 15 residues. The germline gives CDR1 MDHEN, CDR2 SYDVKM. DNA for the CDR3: TGTGCCAGCAGCTCCGGAGGGGGGAGCTCCTACGAGCAGTACGTC. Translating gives CASSSGGGSSYEQYV.

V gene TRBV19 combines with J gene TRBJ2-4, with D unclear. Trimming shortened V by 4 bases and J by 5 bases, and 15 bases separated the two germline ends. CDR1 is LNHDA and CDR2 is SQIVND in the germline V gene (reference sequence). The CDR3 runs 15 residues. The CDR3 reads CASSKTRTAQNIQYF. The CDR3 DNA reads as TGTGCCAGTAGTAAGACCCGGACGGCCCAAAACATTCAGTACTTC.

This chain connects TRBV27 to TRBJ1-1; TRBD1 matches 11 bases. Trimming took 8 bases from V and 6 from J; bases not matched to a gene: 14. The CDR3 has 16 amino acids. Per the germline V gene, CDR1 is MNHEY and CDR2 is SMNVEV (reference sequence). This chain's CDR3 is CASSHLGQGASPEAFF. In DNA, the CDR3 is TGTGCCAGCTCTCATCTTGGACAGGGGGCGTCCCCTGAAGCTTTCTTT.